This T cell receptor beta chain is from a study of post-analysis software for immune sequencing data (dated by TCRdb to between 2014 and 2017). Regarding the research as a whole: The recorded disease courses included relapsing-remitting, secondary progressive and progressive-relapsing multiple sclerosis, and some patients had no subtype annotation. The patient repertoires were set against ten to eleven previously published healthy control repertoires from donors whose ages ranged from roughly 6 to 26 years. A subset of samples was prepared in parallel using single-end sample barcoding, then pooled and co-amplified after Illumina adapter ligation.

Broad study findings and their caveats: The control group was slightly older than the multiple sclerosis patient group. When samples were clustered directly using the F measure, samples prepared in the same batch co-clustered strongly, which prompted a batch-effect correction. Patients showed significantly higher frequencies than controls for a handful of TRBV segments, among them TRBV5-6, TRBV5-1 and TRBV20-1. Significantly lower normalized Chao1 diversity was found in multiple sclerosis patients than in controls, suggesting substantial peripheral T-cell clonal expansion.

The library was built by means of PCR. The sequencer was an Illumina HiSeq 2500. To reduce PCR and sequencing biases, unique molecular identifiers were incorporated into the TCR beta cDNA libraries. Some 500,000 cDNA molecules were obtained for every 1 to 10 million input T cells, so each molecule roughly corresponded to one T cell. The patient libraries were prepared and sequenced with the same protocol used for the earlier healthy control dataset. Samples belonging to the same batch were prepared together, multiplexed and sequenced on a shared HiSeq lane. The authors processed their data as follows. MIGEC was used to process the raw barcoded reads, and molecular identifier groups with only a single read were discarded before consensus assembly and CDR3 extraction. Clonotype tables were post-analysed with VDJtools, normalizing diversity by down-sampling all datasets to the smallest sample size. Repertoire overlap clustering matched CDR3 amino acid but not nucleotide sequences to correct batch-related cross-sample contamination. TCRdb reprocessing: public reads trimmed at Q25 with fastp, clones called with MiXCR, in-frame beta chains kept. All rows with the same CDR3 protein become a single entry with the most common DNA and genes. These V and J calls originate from TCRdb's pipeline instead of the authors' own analysis. The table for this sample lists about 460,000 distinct CDR3 sequences; around 40% of them were counted only once. The ten largest make up about 12% of the sample.

The table lists this clonotype with a few counts. No antigen is known for it. Base qualities are not recorded, but no much larger clone differs from it by a single base. TCR beta repertoires were profiled from peripheral blood of roughly 13 young patients with multiple sclerosis to demonstrate the VDJtools post-analysis software. The multiple sclerosis patients were children and adolescents ranging in age from about 6 to 17 years. V and J lose 6 bases and 0 bases, and a span of 12 bases separates them. The CDR3, from cysteine to phenylalanine, totals 15 residues. Only CDR3 DNA remains: 45 bases, in frame from the first base.

The clonotype originates from a girl aged 10-17 years with multiple sclerosis. Material: blood. The rearrangement joined TRBV12-3 or TRBV12-4 to TRBJ2-4; no confident D gene assignment can be made. At the DNA level, the sequence is TGTGCCAGCAGCCAGACCTTGCTAGCCAAAAACATTCAGTACTTC. Protein translation: CASSQTLLAKNIQYF.